This T cell receptor (beta chain) was recovered during a study of T cell responses to AZD1222 COVID-19 vaccine. Libraries were prepared by immunoSEQ multiplex PCR; TCRdb keeps only in-frame clonotypes and omits some of them. In the table there are about 120,000 clones, approximately 94% of which are singletons. Looked up from germline, CDR1 is LGHDT and CDR2 is YNNKEL (reference sequence). The CDR3 sequence is 15 residues long. The V gene lost 4 bases and the J gene lost 0 bases, with 12 bases spanning the gap. This sequence joins TRBV3-1 (or the pseudogene TRBV3-2) and TRBJ1-1, with D tentatively TRBD1 (5 bases). This specimen was peripheral blood, taken 28 days after the second AZD1222 dose. The sequence was collected from an adult who received the AZD1222 COVID-19 vaccine. CDR3 nucleotide sequence: TGTGCCAGCAGCCTCTCGGGGCCCATGAACACTGAAGCTTTCTTT. Amino acids: CASSLSGPMNTEAFF.